This T cell receptor beta chain was sequenced for a study of cytomegalovirus exposure and HLA in healthy donors (dated by TCRdb to about 2017). Turning to the overall study: An earlier analysis of several hundred of the donors reported about 300 Gb of sequence data and 90 million to 120 million unique TCR beta sequences obtained from approximately 180 million T cells. Rather than using new phenotypic data, the later analysis identified candidate immune exposures from TCR beta sequences and from how often those sequences occurred across donors. The number of donors typed differed by locus, with about 629-630 for A, B, C, DRB1 and DQB1, roughly 520 for DQA1, under 610 for DPA1, and approximately 470 for DPB1. The T cell repertoires of 550 to 850 subjects were profiled by immunosequencing and related to cytomegalovirus serostatus. The study combined high-throughput TCR immunosequencing, statistical association of individual TCRs with disease status, and machine learning to predict cytomegalovirus infection status. All discovery cohort repertoires had been generated on a single sequencing platform. In addition to the first cohort of about 650 subjects, a separate validation cohort of some 120 different subjects was used. Donor age, sex, ethnicity and CMV serostatus were collected together with the repertoire data. A later genetic analysis took genome-wide SNP genotypes for about 60% of the roughly 670 donors and used that subset as a discovery cohort. About 320 gigabases of sequencing data and approximately 85 million unique TCR sequences were included in an early release covering about 600 HLA-typed donors. The study aimed to test whether signatures of past pathogen exposure could be identified by cataloging public T cell receptors. A later analysis re-examined previously published TCR beta repertoires from about 700 donors and added high-resolution HLA genotyping to investigate patterns of TCR occurrence. Across 300 to 500 genotyped donors of the cohort, an average of approximately 240,000 unique TCR beta nucleotide sequences per donor were sequenced, and around 20% of those sequences were non-productive. Class I and class II HLA loci were covered by the typing at four-digit resolution. In an earlier analysis of 500 to 650 of the donors, high-throughput TCR beta sequencing was used to judge whether each TCR beta V gene segment behaved as functional or pseudogenic. Because of strong linkage in the cohort, roughly five DR-DQ haplotypes were treated as single units for association and clustering. The genetic ancestry cluster associated with self-reported Caucasian donors included 81% of the approximately 410 genotyped donors. The investigation overall reported the following: According to a later genetic analysis, donors in an Asian-associated ancestry cluster had fewer N-insertions in productive TCRs than the approximately 670-donor mean. For the cohort, immune exposure information was limited to CMV serostatus. Because some donors lacked HLA typing at each locus, the association tests relied only on the typed subset. The study gave a list of around 170 TCR beta chains associated with cytomegalovirus. A later analysis found that HLA-associated TCR beta chains were more clonally expanded and had lower generation probabilities than equally common non-associated chains. An association between a missense DCLRE1C variant and V-gene and J-gene trimming of TCR beta chains was found in a later genetic analysis and replicated in an independent cohort. Because counts were too low, about 17 rarely observed V segments, including chromosome 9 orphons, were excluded from the earlier analysis of 587 of the donors. Broadly in line with IMGT annotations, most TCR beta V segments showed up in productive rearrangements about 90% or about 30% of the time in an earlier analysis of several hundred of the donors. A cluster of highly shared sequence variants was judged likely to represent a technical artifact of the sequencing pipeline. This cohort had only TCR beta chains sequenced, and the lack of alpha or paired-chain data limited which features could be detected. The presence/absence analyses assumed that sequencing depth was roughly uniform across donors, and that assumption may not be true. At a false discovery rate of 0.05, a later analysis linked about 17,000 TCR beta sequences to specific HLA alleles. A further reported finding was that TCR beta sequences accurately predicted the HLA-A and HLA-B alleles for most subjects in the first cohort. Strong co-occurrence of HLA alleles, especially DR and DQ, made assigning TCR associations to individual alleles difficult. Correlated functional status among segregating V segments might reflect linkage disequilibrium, but an unknown experimental factor could not be ruled out. Several of the top co-occurrence clusters appeared to be linked to parvovirus B19, influenza, CMV and Epstein-Barr virus, according to a later analysis. A few of the identified cytomegalovirus-associated TCR beta chains were confirmed in vitro to be specific for cytomegalovirus antigens. According to a later analysis, TCR association rates differed among HLA loci, with DRB1 alleles showing the most associated TCRs and HLA-C alleles showing the fewest. It was suggested by the authors that the approach could potentially be generalized to other disease states and immunological phenotypes. Cytomegalovirus status was reported to be diagnosed by the classifier with high specificity and sensitivity in both the original and validation cohorts. Most TCR sequences were seen in very few donors, while some public TCRs were found in many individuals. In a later analysis, most CMV-associated TCR beta chains were found to appear HLA-restricted, with HLA associations seemingly driven largely by CMV exposure. Some IMGT-functional V segments, including TRBV6-2 and TRBV6-3, could not be distinguished by the 87-base-pair reads and were therefore excluded.

V is pruned by 4 bases and J by 0 bases, leaving 4 bases of the junction without a gene match. CDR1 and CDR2, per the germline V gene, are KGHSH and LQKENI. The CDR3 covers 16 residues, taking in both the cysteine and the phenylalanine. The DNA shown is the 48-base CDR3, in frame from base 1. The cohort was made up of approximately 700 healthy bone marrow donors. Cohort members were all nominally healthy when sampled, although unrecorded immune exposures were likely present. The donor was CMV seropositive and belonged to the group of 250 to 350 seropositive cohort members. A peripheral blood sample was provided by each donor, and peripheral blood mononuclear cells were used for TCR beta sequencing. Genomic DNA was extracted from the blood cell samples with the Qiagen DNeasy Blood Extraction Kit. Worth noting for this clone: The antigen it binds to is not known. No clone much larger than this one lies a single base away; base qualities are absent.

Library prep was done by the immunoSEQ multiplex PCR assay. A mixture of 60 forward primers for TCR Vbeta segments and 13 reverse primers for TCR Jbeta segments was used in the multiplex PCR. The CDR3 region of rearranged TCR beta genes was amplified from genomic DNA by a multiplex PCR assay. The amplified TCR beta libraries were sequenced on the Illumina HiSeq System as 87-base-pair reads. As for the original processing: A later analysis counted tens of millions of unique TCR beta chains across the 666 repertoires, and around 12 million of these chains were shared by at least two donors. A nearest-neighbor algorithm error-corrected the raw reads and collapsed the reads into unique sequences, merging closely related sequences to remove PCR and sequencing errors. To assign V, D and J gene segments, CDR3 sequences were aligned to IMGT reference sequences. For a sequence to be retained, at least a six-nucleotide match to both a V gene segment and a J gene segment was required. A rearrangement counted as productive if the CDR3 had no stop codons and remained in frame with V and J, and every other rearrangement counted as non-productive. Following IMGT convention, CDR3 was defined as the stretch from the second conserved V-encoded cysteine up to the conserved J-encoded phenylalanine. The earlier analysis of around 640 of the donors excluded sequences that lacked an unambiguous match to a single V gene segment. An earlier analysis of 587 of the donors called V segments functional above 56.7% productive rearrangements and segregating when the between-donor standard deviation exceeded 5%. To diagnose cytomegalovirus status from the catalog of TCR beta chain sequences, a statistical classification framework was built. A later analysis assigned V and J genes by comparing TCR nucleotide sequences with IMGT/GENE-DB human TR gene sequences. The TCRdist pipeline was used in a later analysis to assign CDR3 sequences and most-parsimonious VDJ recombination scenarios. In a later analysis, every TCR beta chain was defined by the combination of its CDR3 amino acid sequence and its V-gene family, and reads without a unique V-gene family were dropped. As a way to deal with suspected cross-contamination and a sequencing artifact, a later analysis dropped roughly 620 nucleotide sequences that were highly shared and had low generation probability. In a later analysis, a clonal expansion index for each public chain was calculated from normalized within-repertoire ranks of inferred template counts. Generation probabilities in a later analysis came from a VDJ recombination model fitted to out-of-frame rearrangements, and those results were checked against IGoR. In a later analysis, TCR-TCR, TCR-HLA and TCR-CMV co-occurrence was scored with hypergeometric tests, and a repertoire-size bias correction was applied to TCR pairs. To estimate false discovery rates, a later analysis permuted the HLA or CMV assignments 20 times. In a later analysis, co-occurring TCRs were grouped using DBSCAN, with TCRdist sequence similarity added in when clustering inside HLA-allele-positive subsets. Repertoires with fewer than 30,000 or more than 120,000 public chains were left out of co-occurrence clustering, as were five repertoires with anomalous nucleotide sharing. In its TCRdb copy, this immuneACCESS table keeps in-frame sequences only and misses some clones. Where compared with another copy, unresolved V genes explain less than half of these, and the others have no known cause. V and J calls and clone size are copied from that table; D and trimming were computed from the DNA. Counted in this sample were some 120,000 clones; approximately 81% of them appeared once. The ten top clones hold just under 3% of the sample.

This sequence originates from a woman under 30 in good health and CMV-seropositive. The V gene is TRBV18 and the J gene is TRBJ2-3; 10 bases in the junction line up with TRBD2. What was sequenced was PBMCs. The CDR3 region: CASSLGLAVSTDTQYF. The DNA sequence follows: TGTGCCAGCTCACTAGGACTAGCGGTTAGCACAGATACGCAGTATTTT.